The present entry profiles one T cell receptor (beta chain) with its context. This sample is part of a study of CD8+ T cells in alopecia areata. As the sequencing template, cDNA was produced by extracting RNA and reverse transcribing it. The data were produced by immunoSEQ multiplex PCR, yet TCRdb's version contains in-frame clones alone and is incomplete. Of 150,000 or so clones listed, around three fifths are singletons. V lost 2 bases and J 1 base, leaving 8 bases between the germline ends. CDR1 GTSNPN and CDR2 SVGIG come from the germline V gene (reference sequence). The CDR3 totals 13 residues. Sample treatment: oral pan-JAK inhibitor, 5-10 mg twice daily.

The chain joins TRBV30 to TRBJ1-2; D not resolved. This clonotype was sampled from a human donor with alopecia areata. Material: CD4+ T cells sorted from blood, obtained at week 4, from a patient treated with tofacitinib. The CDR3 protein is CAWSTAINYGYTF. DNA for the CDR3: TGTGCCTGGAGTACGGCGATTAACTATGGCTACACCTTC. The full variable domain, with the rest looked up from reference TRBV30 and TRBJ1-2, is SQTIHQWPATLVQPVGSPLSLECTVEGTSNPNLYWYRQAAGRGLQLLFYSVGIGQISSEVPQNLSASRPQDRQFILSSKKLLLSDSGFYLCAWSTAINYGYTFGSGTRLTVV.